The rows below give T cell receptor beta chains drawn from one sample of a study of T cells in narcolepsy. The protocol was immunoSEQ multiplex PCR, while the TCRdb copy is restricted to in-frame clones and leaves out a portion. The sample lists about 35,000 clones, roughly 77% seen once, with about 2.3% in the top ten. Sequenced: memory (CD45RA-) CD4+ T cells from blood. The source of these receptors is a human donor in good health. CDR3s leave out the opening cysteine and the closing phenylalanine or tryptophan.

j_gene: TRBJ1-3
v_gene: TRBV5-4
CDR3aa: ASSSFDGGNTIY

j_gene: TRBJ2-2
v_gene: TRBV5-1
CDR3aa: ASSPTGQGTGELF

j_gene: TRBJ2-1
v_gene: TRBV5-6
CDR3aa: ASSPGLAGARGQF

j_gene: TRBJ2-5
v_gene: TRBV4-2
CDR3aa: ASSQPSGGQETQY

j_gene: TRBJ2-1
v_gene: TRBV19
CDR3aa: ASEPGLADTNEQF

j_gene: TRBJ2-1
v_gene: TRBV5-4
CDR3aa: ASRKRGLGNEQF

j_gene: TRBJ2-7
v_gene: TRBV6-1
CDR3aa: ASSPGVTYEQY

j_gene: TRBJ1-1
v_gene: TRBV14
CDR3aa: ASSQGWTGDTEAF

j_gene: TRBJ2-1
v_gene: TRBV15
CDR3aa: ATSRGKSTSGRLEQF

j_gene: TRBJ2-5
v_gene: TRBV30
CDR3aa: AWSVSTGQETQY

j_gene: TRBJ2-5
v_gene: TRBV2
CDR3aa: ASRSERRAIQDETQY

j_gene: TRBJ2-2
v_gene: TRBV9
CDR3aa: ASSVADTGELF

j_gene: TRBJ1-2
v_gene: TRBV20-1
CDR3aa: SARVTRAYT

j_gene: TRBJ2-3
v_gene: TRBV13
CDR3aa: ASSVRDRVTDTQY

j_gene: TRBJ2-7
v_gene: TRBV21-1
CDR3aa: ASSTISGSQLPEQY

j_gene: TRBJ2-3
v_gene: TRBV11-2
CDR3aa: ASSFSVVGDTQY

j_gene: TRBJ1-1
v_gene: TRBV30
CDR3aa: AWSPTRGTEAF

j_gene: TRBJ2-7
v_gene: TRBV15
CDR3aa: ATSRAAGEQY

j_gene: TRBJ1-2
v_gene: TRBV7-2
CDR3aa: ASTNSVTSRGLGYT

j_gene: TRBJ2-7
v_gene: TRBV6-1
CDR3aa: ASRMEVTGEQY

j_gene: TRBJ1-4
v_gene: TRBV12-5
CDR3aa: ASGPGQGTEKLF

j_gene: TRBJ2-2
v_gene: TRBV5-1
CDR3aa: ASSLQGAGELF

j_gene: TRBJ2-7
v_gene: TRBV7-5
CDR3aa: ARSLVPSGLRSSYEQY

j_gene: TRBJ1-4
v_gene: TRBV15
CDR3aa: ATSSGDVREKLF

j_gene: TRBJ2-2
v_gene: TRBV9
CDR3aa: ASSEVAGSNTGELF

j_gene: TRBJ2-7
v_gene: TRBV12-5
CDR3aa: ASERPIYEQY

j_gene: TRBJ2-2
v_gene: TRBV2
CDR3aa: ASSSIRTSGPNTGELF

j_gene: TRBJ1-5
v_gene: TRBV15
CDR3aa: ATSRELGNQPQH

j_gene: TRBJ1-2
v_gene: TRBV7-8
CDR3aa: ASSLQGAGNGYT

j_gene: TRBJ2-3
v_gene: TRBV7-3
CDR3aa: ASSLVPLDTQY

j_gene: TRBJ2-7
v_gene: TRBV4-2
CDR3aa: ASSQDAASGYEQY

j_gene: TRBJ2-3
v_gene: TRBV6-5
CDR3aa: ASSQVGNTQY

j_gene: TRBJ1-2
v_gene: TRBV20-1
CDR3aa: SAQGSRGYT

j_gene: TRBJ2-2
v_gene: TRBV6-6
CDR3aa: ASSYARANTGELF

j_gene: TRBJ1-1
v_gene: TRBV6-1
CDR3aa: ASRPGTAMNTEAF

j_gene: TRBJ1-2
v_gene: TRBV29-1
CDR3aa: SVEDLRGTNGYT

j_gene: .
v_gene: TRBV18
CDR3aa: ASSQDRGYEQY

j_gene: TRBJ1-6
v_gene: TRBV10-2
CDR3aa: ASSELSLRDSPLH

j_gene: TRBJ1-2
v_gene: TRBV7-9
CDR3aa: ASSLANNYGYT

j_gene: TRBJ2-1
v_gene: TRBV7-6
CDR3aa: ASSLVTGTYNEQF

j_gene: TRBJ1-2
v_gene: TRBV6-1
CDR3aa: ASSEGGYGYT